The 32 T cell receptor beta chains below all came from one sample that was sequenced in a study of blood T cell repertoires in COVID-19. Generated by immunoSEQ multiplex PCR, the TCRdb table keeps only in-frame clones and is missing some. In the table there are roughly 120,000 clones, 85% to 90% of which are singletons. The material sequenced was peripheral blood. Receptor source: a woman aged 50 to 60 with acute or convalescent COVID-19.

The rearrangement uses TRBV7-2 and TRBJ2-3; TRBD1 matches at 8 bases. CDR3 length: 15 amino acids. V lost 6 bases, J lost 3 bases, and 8 bases stayed unmatched. Per the germline V gene, CDR1 is SGHTA and CDR2 is FQGNSA. The CDR3 DNA reads TGTGCCAGCAGAAGGACAGGGACGGTGACAGATACGCAGTATTTT. It yields the protein CASRRTGTVTDTQYF. The full variable domain, rest sourced from reference TRBV7-2 and TRBJ2-3, is GAGVSQSPSNKVTEKGKDVELRCDPISGHTALYWYRQSLGQGLEFLIYFQGNSAPDKSGLPSDRFSAERTGGSVSTLTIQRTQQEDSAVYLCASRRTGTVTDTQYFGPGTRLTVL.

The V call is TRBV11-2, the J call TRBJ1-2; D is undetermined. Germline V gives CDR1 SGHAT, CDR2 FQNNGV. The germline V and J ends were trimmed by 0 bases and 8 bases, with 4 bases remaining between them. This CDR3 comprises 11 residues. CDR3 in amino acids: CASSLEEGYTF. As DNA, the CDR3 is TGTGCCAGCAGCTTAGAGGAGGGCTACACCTTC.

The chain employs TRBV30 and TRBJ1-1; D perhaps matches TRBD1 (5 bases). The CDR3 contains 13 residues. Trimming took off 2 bases at V and 4 bases at J, with 11 bases between the two ends. Germline V gene lookup returns CDR1 GTSNPN and CDR2 SVGIG (reference sequence). The CDR3 bases are TGTGCCTGGAGTCTTGACGGGGGCACTGAAGCTTTCTTT. Its translation is CAWSLDGGTEAFF.

J is TRBJ1-5 and V is TRBV30; D is unclear. Germline CDR1 and CDR2: GTSNPN and SVGIG (reference sequence). The CDR3 sequence is 13 residues long. The V gene lost 1 base and the J gene lost 7 bases, with 11 bases spanning the gap. CDR3 residues: CAWSGANTQPQHF. The DNA for the CDR3 is TGTGCCTGGAGTGGGGCCAATACCCAGCCCCAGCATTTT.

The gene calls are TRBV6-2 or TRBV6-3 and TRBJ1-2; D ambiguous. CDR1 and CDR2 (germline): MNHEY, SVGEGT. The CDR3 spans 16 residues. Trimming shortened V by 0 bases and J by 4 bases, and 15 bases separated the two germline ends. CDR3 sequence (DNA): TGTGCCAGCAGTTACTCGAGTGTCAGGCAAAGCTATGGCTACACCTTC. This sequence encodes CASSYSSVRQSYGYTF.

The CDR3, as DNA: TGTGCCAGCAGTGAAAGGGAAGTTTACGGGACAGGGGGCCACTATGGCTACACCTTC. Translating gives CASSEREVYGTGGHYGYTF. V gene TRBV2 combines with J gene TRBJ1-2; 12 bases align to TRBD1. Germline CDR1 and CDR2: SNHLY and FYNNEI. Unmatched junction bases numbered 13, after V lost 2 bases and J lost 3 bases. This CDR3 has 19 amino acids.

Only one count was recorded for this clone. The chain employs TRBV28 and TRBJ1-2; 7 bases align to TRBD1. V lost 1 base and J lost 12; bases outside the gene matches: 8. Germline-derived CDR1 and CDR2 are MDHEN and SYDVKM. The length of the CDR3 is 13 residues. CDR3: CASSLSGTARHTF. CDR3 bases: TGTGCCAGCAGTTTATCCGGGACAGCGAGGCACACCTTC.

This rearrangement joins TRBV24-1 to TRBJ1-2, with 7 bases identical to TRBD1. V was pared by 8 bases and J by 8 bases, with 10 bases of the junction left unmatched. Germline values: CDR1 KGHDR, CDR2 SFDVKD. CDR3 length: 13 residues. The CDR3 DNA follows: TGTGCCACCACCGACAGGGCGGGCGGAGGCTACACCTTC. The encoded protein is CATTDRAGGGYTF.

The chain joins TRBV19 to TRBJ1-1, with D perhaps matching TRBD1 (5 bases). The V gene lost 7 bases and the J gene lost 6 bases, with 12 bases spanning the gap. CDR3 size: 12 residues. Germline lookup yields CDR1 LNHDA and CDR2 SQIVND (reference sequence). CDR3: CASTQDKAEAFF. For the CDR3, the DNA is TGTGCCAGTACGCAGGACAAGGCTGAAGCTTTCTTT.

The chain combines TRBV18 with TRBJ1-6; 7 positions agree with TRBD1. Germline lookup yields CDR1 KGHSH and CDR2 LQKENI. CDR3 length: 15 residues. V shed 6 bases and J 5 bases; nucleotides not matched to a gene: 7. The CDR3 loop reads CASSPGTVDNSPLHF. The DNA for the CDR3 is TGTGCCAGCTCCCCCGGGACAGTTGATAATTCACCCCTCCACTTT. The variable domain in full, completed from reference TRBV18 and TRBJ1-6, reads NAGVMQNPRHLVRRRGQEARLRCSPMKGHSHVYWYRQLPEEGLKFMVYLQKENIIDESGMPKERFSAEFPKEGPSILRIQQVVRGDSAAYFCASSPGTVDNSPLHFGNGTRLTVT.

The rearrangement links TRBV18 to TRBJ1-1; D perhaps matches TRBD1 (5 bases). V was shortened by 6 bases and J by 1 base, with 27 bases between the two germline ends. CDR1 is KGHSH, CDR2 LQKENI, per germline. The CDR3 is 19 amino acids. This CDR3 is CASSQEIGMKGNPNTEAFF. The CDR3 nucleotides are TGTGCCAGCTCTCAAGAGATCGGAATGAAGGGGAACCCGAACACTGAAGCTTTCTTT.

This chain connects TRBV9 to TRBJ2-7; 7 nucleotides align to TRBD1. The CDR3 extends over 14 amino acids. J gave up 2 bases and V 4 bases, and 6 bases lay outside the gene matches. In germline, CDR1 is SGDLS, CDR2 YYNGEE. CDR3 coding DNA: TGTGCCAGCAGCTCCCGGACAGGCCCCTACGAGCAGTACTTC. It is translated as CASSSRTGPYEQYF. The variable domain in full, with the rest retrieved from reference TRBV9 and TRBJ2-7, is DSGVTQTPKHLITATGQRVTLRCSPRSGDLSVYWYQQSLDQGLQFLIQYYNGEERAKGNILERFSAQQFPDLHSELNLSSLELGDSALYFCASSSRTGPYEQYFGPGTRLTVT.

The CDR3 protein is CASSFSTGHYEAFF. CDR3 nucleotides: TGTGCCAGCAGCTTCTCGACAGGTCATTATGAAGCTTTCTTT. The V gene is TRBV7-2, the J gene TRBJ1-1; maybe TRBD1 (6 bases). CDR3 size: 14 residues. Trimming removed 3 bases from V and 7 bases from J, with 15 bases in between. Germline V gives CDR1 SGHTA, CDR2 FQGNSA. The whole variable domain, remainder taken from reference TRBV7-2 and TRBJ1-1, is GAGVSQSPSNKVTEKGKDVELRCDPISGHTALYWYRQSLGQGLEFLIYFQGNSAPDKSGLPSDRFSAERTGGSVSTLTIQRTQQEDSAVYLCASSFSTGHYEAFFGQGTRLTVV.

J is TRBJ2-7 and V is TRBV19; TRBD2 might be the D (6 bases). The CDR3 length is 13 residues. Germline V gives CDR1 LNHDA, CDR2 SQIVND (reference sequence). The V end lost 1 base, the J end lost 2 bases, and 6 bases lay between the germline ends. The CDR3 sequence is CASSIGGAYEQYF. The CDR3 DNA sequence: TGTGCCAGTAGTATAGGCGGGGCCTACGAGCAGTACTTC.

The chain couples TRBV19 to TRBJ1-1, with TRBD1 matching over 8 bases. V lost 9 bases and J lost 3; bases outside the gene matches: 9. The germline V gene encodes CDR1 LNHDA and CDR2 SQIVND (reference sequence). This CDR3 has 14 amino acids. The CDR3 DNA is TGTGCCAGCAGGGTTGGGACAGGCGACACTGAAGCTTTCTTT. Encoded protein: CASRVGTGDTEAFF.

The chain has TRBV6-5 and TRBJ2-7, with a possible D match to TRBD1 (5 bases). The CDR3 has 15 amino acids. From germline, CDR1 is MNHEY and CDR2 SVGAGI. V was trimmed by 0 bases and J by 4 bases, leaving 13 bases between them. In nucleotides, the CDR3 is TGTGCCAGCAGTTACTCGAAACAGGCAAATTACGAGCAGTACTTC. Translated, it gives CASSYSKQANYEQYF.

The chain carries TRBV4-3 and TRBJ2-7, with 9 bases identical to TRBD2. Germline lookup yields CDR1 LGHNA and CDR2 YSLEER. The V gene end was trimmed by 4 bases and the J gene end by 3 bases; junction bases not matched to a gene: 13. CDR3 length equals 17 residues. The CDR3 region is CASSLKIGLAGYYEQYF. As DNA, the CDR3 is TGCGCCAGCAGCCTTAAGATAGGGCTAGCGGGATACTACGAGCAGTACTTC.

This chain uses TRBV9 with TRBJ1-3, with D hard to call. From germline, CDR1 is SGDLS and CDR2 YYNGEE. Trimming stripped 0 bases from V and 2 bases from J, with 6 bases between. This CDR3 has 14 residues. CDR3 bases: TGTGCCAGCAGCGTAGACGGGGCTGGAAACACCATATATTTT. Residues: CASSVDGAGNTIYF.

This rearrangement joins TRBV7-2 to TRBJ2-5, with TRBD2 matching over 12 bases. This CDR3 contains 15 residues. The germline CDR1 and CDR2 sequences are SGHTA and FQGNSA. V was pared by 5 bases and J by 3 bases, with 4 bases of the junction left unmatched. The CDR3 DNA reads TGTGCCAGCAGCCCCGGACTAGCGGGGAAAGAGACCCAGTACTTC. Residues: CASSPGLAGKETQYF.

This clone appeared a few times. The chain has TRBV3-1 (or the pseudogene TRBV3-2) and TRBJ1-1; D is unclear. The CDR3 runs 12 residues. Trimming shortened V by 10 bases and J by 1 base, and 10 bases separated the two germline ends. Germline V gene data show CDR1 as LGHDT and CDR2 as YNNKEL (reference sequence). CDR3 DNA: TGTGCCACGTCGGGGTGGAACACTGAAGCTTTCTTT. It codes for CATSGWNTEAFF.

The chain joins TRBV19 to TRBJ1-1, with D possibly being TRBD1 (5 bases). Trimming stripped 8 bases from V and 4 bases from J, with 11 bases between. Germline V lookup: CDR1 LNHDA, CDR2 SQIVND (reference sequence). This CDR3 is built from 12 residues. The CDR3 DNA reads as TGTGCCAGTGGGGCGCGGATCACTGAAGCTTTCTTT. Its translation: CASGARITEAFF.

The chain couples TRBV19 to TRBJ2-2, with 7 bases that match TRBD2. The CDR3 runs to 13 residues. CDR1 LNHDA and CDR2 SQIVND come from the germline V gene (reference sequence). With 6 bases clipped from V and 10 bases from J, the junction kept 8 bases outside the gene matches. CDR3: CASSLGEGLELFF. In DNA, the CDR3 is TGTGCCAGTAGCCTAGGGGAGGGTCTGGAGCTGTTTTTT.

The rearrangement uses TRBV18 and TRBJ1-2; unclear D gene. Germline-derived CDR1 and CDR2 are KGHSH and LQKENI. The CDR3 consists of 13 residues. V was clipped by 3 bases and J by 3 bases, with 8 bases between them. CDR3 sequence: CASSPDGDYGYTF. CDR3 nucleotides: TGTGCCAGCTCACCGGACGGGGACTATGGCTACACCTTC.

The chain joins TRBV28 to TRBJ2-1; D is perhaps TRBD1 (5 bases). The CDR3 runs to 12 residues. Germline V gene sequence: CDR1 MDHEN, CDR2 SYDVKM. Between the trimmed V and J ends, which lost 4 bases and 13 bases, there was a span of 14 bases. In DNA, the CDR3 is TGTGCCAGCAGTTCGCAGGGTATGGGTCAGTTCTTC. Protein product: CASSSQGMGQFF.

The rearrangement uses TRBV30 and TRBJ1-4; possibly TRBD1 for D (5 bases). Germline V lookup: CDR1 GTSNPN, CDR2 SVGIG (reference sequence). V lost 1 base and J 8 bases, leaving 14 bases between the germline ends. This CDR3 comprises 14 residues. The CDR3 spells CAWSEGVVGEKLFF. The CDR3 bases are TGTGCCTGGAGTGAAGGGGTAGTTGGGGAAAAACTGTTTTTT. Supplemented by reference TRBV30 and TRBJ1-4, the full variable domain reads SQTIHQWPATLVQPVGSPLSLECTVEGTSNPNLYWYRQAAGRGLQLLFYSVGIGQISSEVPQNLSASRPQDRQFILSSKKLLLSDSGFYLCAWSEGVVGEKLFFGSGTQLSVL.

V is TRBV5-1 and J is TRBJ2-1, with D possibly matching TRBD2 (7 bases). Germline V gives CDR1 SGHRS, CDR2 YFSETQ. The CDR3 is 15 residues long. V dropped 0 bases and J dropped 8 bases, with 15 bases sitting between them. The CDR3 DNA follows: TGCGCCAGCAGCTTGGCGGGGGGCCGCGTATATGAGCAGTTCTTC. Translating it yields CASSLAGGRVYEQFF.

V usage is TRBV27 and J usage is TRBJ2-7; TRBD1 is a possible D gene (6 bases). Germline CDR1 reads MNHEY; CDR2 reads SMNVEV (reference sequence). This CDR3 has 10 residues. CDR3 sequence: CVSGVYEQYF. Written as DNA, the CDR3 is TGTGTCTCAGGGGTCTACGAGCAGTACTTC.

Comment on this clone: This sample includes further DNA sequences coding for the same CDR3. The genes are TRBV2 and TRBJ1-1; 8 positions match TRBD1. The CDR3 consists of 13 residues. Germline V gives CDR1 SNHLY, CDR2 FYNNEI. The V gene end was trimmed by 6 bases and the J gene end by 1 base; junction bases not matched to a gene: 1. DNA of the CDR3: TGTGCCAGCAGCCAGGGGGCGAACACTGAAGCTTTCTTT. Amino acids: CASSQGANTEAFF.

This chain links TRBV2 with TRBJ2-3, with 8 positions matching TRBD1. Germline V lookup: CDR1 SNHLY, CDR2 FYNNEI. CDR3 length: 15 amino acids. J lost 1 base, V lost 4 bases, and 4 bases had no gene match. CDR3 bases: TGTGCCAGCAGTGCAGGGGGCGCAGGCACAGATACGCAGTATTTT. Its protein is CASSAGGAGTDTQYF.

This chain joins TRBV15 and TRBJ1-4; D is ambiguous. CDR1 LNHNV and CDR2 YYDKDF come from the germline V gene (reference sequence). V was cut by 0 bases and J by 0 bases, with 8 bases left in between. The CDR3 sequence is 16 residues long. In DNA form, the CDR3 reads TGTGCCACCAGCAGAGAACCGCGGGCAACTAATGAAAAACTGTTTTTT. It specifies CATSREPRATNEKLFF. Full variable domain (outside the CDR3, taken from reference TRBV15 and TRBJ1-4): DAMVIQNPRYQVTQFGKPVTLSCSQTLNHNVMYWYQQKSSQAPKLLFHYYDKDFNNEADTPDNFQSRRPNTSFCFLDIRSPGLGDTAMYLCATSREPRATNEKLFFGSGTQLSVL.

The chain uses TRBV5-5 and TRBJ2-7; weak D call: TRBD1 (6 bases). From germline, CDR1 is SGHKS and CDR2 YYEKEE (reference sequence). This CDR3 has 15 residues. V was shortened by 4 bases and J by 1 base, with 15 bases between the two germline ends. The CDR3 DNA is TGTGCCAGCAGCCGCCTGGGGGCAGAATCCTACGAGCAGTACTTC. Amino acid sequence: CASSRLGAESYEQYF.

This chain joins TRBV7-9 and TRBJ2-5; TRBD2 agrees at 7 bases. The CDR3 has 14 residues. With V trimmed by 8 bases and J by 2 bases, 8 bases remained unmatched. From germline, CDR1 is SEHNR and CDR2 FQNEAQ (reference sequence). The CDR3 sequence is CASGLSGTQETQYF. For the CDR3, the DNA is TGTGCCAGCGGGTTAAGCGGGACGCAAGAGACCCAGTACTTC.